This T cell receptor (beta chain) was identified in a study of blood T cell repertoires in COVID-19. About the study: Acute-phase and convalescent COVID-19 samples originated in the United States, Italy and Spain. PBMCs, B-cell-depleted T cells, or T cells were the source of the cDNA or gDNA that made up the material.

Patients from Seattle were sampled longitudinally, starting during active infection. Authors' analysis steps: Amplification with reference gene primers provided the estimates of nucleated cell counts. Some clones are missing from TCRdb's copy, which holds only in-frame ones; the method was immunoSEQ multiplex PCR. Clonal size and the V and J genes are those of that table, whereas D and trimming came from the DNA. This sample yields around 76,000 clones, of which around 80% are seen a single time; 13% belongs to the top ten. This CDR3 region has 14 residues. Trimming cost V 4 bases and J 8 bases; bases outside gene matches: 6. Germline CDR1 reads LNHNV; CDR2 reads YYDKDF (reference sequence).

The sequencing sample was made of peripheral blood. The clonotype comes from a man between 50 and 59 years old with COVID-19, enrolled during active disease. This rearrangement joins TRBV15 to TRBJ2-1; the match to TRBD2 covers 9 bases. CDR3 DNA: TGTGCCACCAGCACGAAGCGGGAGGTTCATGAGCAGTTCTTC. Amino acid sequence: CATSTKREVHEQFF.